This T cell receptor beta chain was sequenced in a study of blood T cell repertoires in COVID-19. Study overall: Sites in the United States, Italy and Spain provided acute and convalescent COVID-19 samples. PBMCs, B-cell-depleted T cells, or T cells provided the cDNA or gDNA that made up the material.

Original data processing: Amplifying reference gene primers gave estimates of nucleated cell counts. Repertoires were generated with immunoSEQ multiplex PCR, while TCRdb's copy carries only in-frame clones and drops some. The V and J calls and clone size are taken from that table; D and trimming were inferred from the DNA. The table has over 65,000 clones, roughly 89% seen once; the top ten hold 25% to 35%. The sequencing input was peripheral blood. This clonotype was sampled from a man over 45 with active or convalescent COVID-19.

The CDR3 sequence: CASSIDRGPNEQFF. Written as DNA, the CDR3 is TGTGCCAGTAGTATAGACAGGGGGCCCAATGAGCAGTTCTTC. V gene TRBV19 combines with J gene TRBJ2-1, with 8 bases lining up with TRBD1. This CDR3 is 14 amino acids long. V lost 0 bases, J lost 6 bases, and 1 base stayed unmatched. The V gene's germline CDR1 is LNHDA and CDR2 SQIVND (reference sequence).